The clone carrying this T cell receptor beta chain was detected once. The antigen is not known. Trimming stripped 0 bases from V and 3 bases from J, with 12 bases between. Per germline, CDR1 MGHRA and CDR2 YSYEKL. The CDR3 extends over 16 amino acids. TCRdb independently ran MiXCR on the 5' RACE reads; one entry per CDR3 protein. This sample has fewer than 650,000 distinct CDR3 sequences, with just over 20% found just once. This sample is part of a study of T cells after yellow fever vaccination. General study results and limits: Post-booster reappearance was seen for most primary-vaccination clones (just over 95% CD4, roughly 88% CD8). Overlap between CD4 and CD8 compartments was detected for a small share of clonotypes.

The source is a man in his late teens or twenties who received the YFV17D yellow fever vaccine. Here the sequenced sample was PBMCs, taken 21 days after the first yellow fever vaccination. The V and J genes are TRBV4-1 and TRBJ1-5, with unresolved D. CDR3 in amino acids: CASSQESGLDNQPQHF. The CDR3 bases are TGCGCCAGCAGCCAAGAAAGTGGTTTGGACAATCAGCCCCAGCATTTT.